The clone carrying this TCR beta chain is categorized as medium-sized. As yet, its antigen is unknown. These gene names are mouse names. The CDR3 is cut off 1 residue early in the read; its end comes from the germline J gene. The V end was cut by 4 bases, the J end by 0 bases, with 9 bases between. From germline, CDR1 is LGHNA and CDR2 YSYQKL. CDR3 length: 14 amino acids. This entry comes from a study of tissue T cells after allogeneic stem cell transplantation. Time point noted: mouse harvest day 14 after allogeneic transplant. Each mouse received 10^7 T-cell-depleted marrow cells plus 10^6 splenic CD5+ T cells by tail vein. Tissues came from B6→BALB/c major-mismatch GVHD mice at day 7 or 14. Here immunoSEQ multiplex PCR was the method, and the copy in TCRdb shows in-frame clones only, minus some. The sample has 3,000 to 4,000 clones, around 45% seen once. General study results and limits: Motif-based clustering found tissue-specific repertoire signatures shared across patients, though few clones were shared.

This clonotype was sampled from a female BALB/c mouse given C57BL/6 T cells with graft-versus-host disease after an allogeneic hematopoietic cell transplant. Sequenced material: gut tissue. The chain employs TRBV2 and TRBJ1-2, with a weak D call TRBD1 (6 bases). The part of the CDR3 DNA that was read is TGTGCCAGCAGCCTTGCAGGGGCAAACTCCGACTACACC. Its translation: CASSLAGANSDYT. The entire CDR3 protein is CASSLAGANSDYTF.